The 2 T cell receptor beta chains below were found in one sample sequenced in a study of identical twins. TCRdb reprocessed the 5' RACE reads with MiXCR, giving one entry per CDR3 protein. The data hold approximately 230,000 distinct CDR3 sequences, with about 6.7% observed a single time. The same data also contributed to another study, on T cells expressing NK-cell markers.

The sequenced sample consisted of CD8+ T cells sorted from blood. Receptors were obtained from a woman aged 18-29 years in good health.

The V and J genes are TRBV3-1 and TRBJ2-1; 7 bases fit TRBD2. This CDR3 region has 15 residues. Per the germline V gene, CDR1 is LGHDT and CDR2 is YNNKEL (reference sequence). Trimming at V came to 4 bases and at J to 2 bases, leaving 5 bases not matched to a gene. The CDR3 is CASSPGEGTYNEQFF. CDR3 bases: TGTGCCAGCAGCCCGGGGGAGGGGACCTACAATGAGCAGTTCTTC.

Remarks on this clonotype: A much more abundant neighbour one base away suggests this may be a read error. The gene calls are TRBV3-1 and TRBJ2-1; 11 bases align to TRBD1. The CDR3 extends over 17 amino acids. In germline, CDR1 is LGHDT, CDR2 YNNKEL (reference sequence). This CDR3 is CASCQDAGTGGSNEQFF. The CDR3 DNA sequence: TGTGCCAGCTGCCAAGATGCCGGGACAGGGGGGAGCAATGAGCAGTTCTTC.